These 20 T cell receptor beta chains originate from one sample sequenced in a study of monozygotic twins with inflammatory bowel disease. TCRdb re-called the 5' RACE reads, yielding one record per CDR3 amino acid sequence without DNA. The sample totals 150,000 to 200,000 distinct CDR3 sequences. Material for sequencing was blood. Receptors originate from a human donor with ulcerative colitis or Crohn's disease, or a healthy co-twin of an affected twin (not recorded which).

This rearrangement joins TRBV18 to TRBJ1-6; checking the TCRdb D call of TRBD1 is not possible without DNA. The CDR3 spans 15 residues. Germline loops: CDR1 KGHSH, CDR2 LQKENI. Here the CDR3 reads CASSPPTGKGSPLHF.

The chain joins TRBV5-1 to TRBJ1-3; lacking DNA, the TRBD1 call made by TCRdb goes unchecked. Germline V gene data show CDR1 as SGHRS and CDR2 as YFSETQ. The CDR3 consists of 14 residues. CDR3 loop: CASSFITGSNTIYF.

The rearrangement joins TRBV6-2 or TRBV6-3 to TRBJ2-1. Germline loops: CDR1 MNHEY, CDR2 SVGEGT. This CDR3 contains 13 residues. CDR3: CASSKGPYNEQFF.

The V call is TRBV5-1, the J call TRBJ1-3. The germline gives CDR1 SGHRS, CDR2 YFSETQ. CDR3 size: 14 residues. CDR3 loop: CASSFEGPGNTIYF. Full variable domain (rest looked up from reference TRBV5-1 and TRBJ1-3): KAGVTQTPRYLIKTRGQQVTLSCSPISGHRSVSWYQQTPGQGLQFLFEYFSETQRNKGNFPGRFSGRQFSNSRSEMNVSTLELGDSALYLCASSFEGPGNTIYFGEGSWLTVV.

The rearrangement links TRBV5-1 to TRBJ2-5. Germline assignment: CDR1 SGHRS and CDR2 YFSETQ. The CDR3 loop spans 13 amino acids. Here the CDR3 reads CASSLALGETQYF.

This chain connects TRBV15 to TRBJ2-7; TCRdb's D call, TRBD2, is unchecked because there is no DNA. Germline V gene lookup returns CDR1 LNHNV and CDR2 YYDKDF (reference sequence). The CDR3 runs to 14 residues. CDR3 sequence reads: CATSKTSGGYEQYF.

The chain links TRBV6-1 to TRBJ1-1; as DNA is missing, the TRBD1 call by TCRdb cannot be tested. The CDR3 contains 14 residues. Germline values: CDR1 MNHNS, CDR2 SASEGT. CDR3 residues: CASRRTGDNTEAFF.

This chain uses TRBV3-1 with TRBJ1-2; TCRdb calls TRBD1, which cannot be checked without DNA. The CDR3 totals 13 residues. Germline V gene sequence: CDR1 LGHDT, CDR2 YNNKEL (reference sequence). The CDR3 sequence is CASSPGQGASYTF. Filled out from reference TRBV3-1 and TRBJ1-2, the complete variable domain reads DTAVSQTPKYLVTQMGNDKSIKCEQNLGHDTMYWYKQDSKKFLKIMFSYNNKELIINETVPNRFSPKSPDKAHLNLHINSLELGDSAVYFCASSPGQGASYTFGSGTRLTVV.

The rearrangement uses TRBV7-2 and TRBJ2-2; TCRdb names TRBD1, which stays unverified in the absence of DNA. Germline assignment: CDR1 SGHTA and CDR2 FQGNSA. The CDR3 is 15 residues long. This chain's CDR3 is CASSYPNAGTGELFF.

The CDR3 loop reads CASSELPGGMNTGELFF. J is TRBJ2-2 and V is TRBV25-1; TCRdb outputs TRBD1, but without DNA this stays unchecked. This CDR3 has 17 amino acids. Germline CDR1 and CDR2: MGHDK and SYGVNS.

This chain links TRBV6-5 with TRBJ2-3; TCRdb indicates TRBD2, and absent DNA this call remains unverified. Germline V gene data show CDR1 as MNHEY and CDR2 as SVGAGI. The CDR3 has 16 amino acids. The CDR3 is CASSYAGTSGADTQYF.

This sequence joins TRBV5-5 and TRBJ1-2. The germline gives CDR1 SGHKS, CDR2 YYEKEE (reference sequence). This CDR3 is built from 14 residues. CDR3 in amino acids: CASSLETDYYGYTF. Supplemented by reference TRBV5-5 and TRBJ1-2, the full variable domain reads DAGVTQSPTHLIKTRGQQVTLRCSPISGHKSVSWYQQVLGQGPQFIFQYYEKEERGRGNFPDRFSARQFPNYSSELNVNALLLGDSALYLCASSLETDYYGYTFGSGTRLTVV.

V and J are TRBV3-1 and TRBJ1-2; with no DNA, the TCRdb D assignment of TRBD1 cannot be verified. The length of the CDR3 is 17 residues. CDR1 is LGHDT, CDR2 YNNKEL, per germline (reference sequence). The CDR3 region is CANPAAAGQGPNYGYTF.

The genes are TRBV14 and TRBJ1-1; absent DNA, TCRdb's TRBD1 call cannot be checked. The CDR3 runs 14 residues. The germline gives CDR1 SGHDN, CDR2 FVKESK. CDR3 sequence reads: CASKLGQGNTEAFF. Using reference TRBV14 and TRBJ1-1 for the parts outside the CDR3, the full variable domain is EAGVTQFPSHSVIEKGQTVTLRCDPISGHDNLYWYRRVMGKEIKFLLHFVKESKQDESGMPNNRFLAERTGGTYSTLKVQPAELEDSGVYFCASKLGQGNTEAFFGQGTRLTVV.

The rearrangement joins TRBV4-1 to TRBJ2-1; TCRdb gives TRBD1 as the D gene, but with no DNA this cannot be confirmed. The CDR3 is 13 amino acids. Germline V gene data show CDR1 as MGHRA and CDR2 as YSYEKL. The CDR3: CASSQAGDNEQFF.

V is TRBV20-1 and J is TRBJ2-7; there is no DNA to check the TCRdb D call of TRBD2. The germline gives CDR1 DFQATT, CDR2 SNEGSKA (reference sequence). The CDR3 sequence is 18 residues long. The CDR3 protein is CSARAGLAGDLPSYEQYF.

The chain is built from TRBV20-1 and TRBJ2-3; TCRdb picks TRBD1, but there is no DNA to check that call. CDR3 length: 14 amino acids. The germline V gene encodes CDR1 DFQATT and CDR2 SNEGSKA (reference sequence). The CDR3 sequence: CSASPGAPGDTQYF.

The V and J genes are TRBV19 and TRBJ1-1; TCRdb's assignment of TRBD1 cannot be checked, as there is no DNA. The CDR3 has 18 amino acids. Germline assignment: CDR1 LNHDA and CDR2 SQIVND (reference sequence). The CDR3: CASRTLLQGTLWNTEAFF.

The chain joins TRBV5-6 to TRBJ2-1. The CDR3 runs 12 residues. Germline CDR1 is SGHDT and CDR2 is YYEEEE. CDR3 amino acids: CASSPPDNEQFF. The whole variable domain, remainder taken from reference TRBV5-6 and TRBJ2-1, is DAGVTQSPTHLIKTRGQQVTLRCSPKSGHDTVSWYQQALGQGPQFIFQYYEEEERQRGNFPDRFSGHQFPNYSSELNVNALLLGDSALYLCASSPPDNEQFFGPGTRLTVL.

The genes are TRBV5-1 and TRBJ1-1; TCRdb selects TRBD1, and the lack of DNA leaves this call unchecked. The CDR3 contains 13 residues. Looked up from germline, CDR1 is SGHRS and CDR2 is YFSETQ. The CDR3: CASSYEQGTEAFF.